This is a list of T cell receptor beta chains from one sample in a study of human T cells and chemical hapten exposure. TCRdb re-analysed the RACE reads in MiXCR, keeping a single row per CDR3 protein. The data contain 150,000 to 200,000 distinct CDR3 sequences, roughly 30% of them singletons. The specimen comprised whole blood, sampled in connection with sensitization to the hapten diphenylcyclopropenone (DPC). The receptor source for this set is a woman aged 30 to 39 with alopecia areata. Some clones in this sample may be carry-over from other donors' samples. CDR3s include the opening cysteine and the closing phenylalanine or tryptophan. D genes are given only for firm matches. Rows give clone size only sometimes, using once, few, many, or a class for an expanded clone.

CDR3nt: TGTGCCAGCAGTTTTCCCGGTGTAAATCCTGGAAACACCATATATTTT; CDR3aa: CASSFPGVNPGNTIYF; abundance: few; j_gene: TRBJ1-3; d_gene: .; v_gene: TRBV28
CDR3nt: TGTGCCAGCATGGGTTGGTCGACTGAAGCTTTCTTT; CDR3aa: CASMGWSTEAFF; abundance: few; j_gene: TRBJ1-1; d_gene: .; v_gene: TRBV6-5
CDR3nt: TGTGCCAGCAGAGCCACCGGGACAAATTACAATGAGCAGTTCTTC; CDR3aa: CASRATGTNYNEQFF; abundance: .; j_gene: TRBJ2-1; d_gene: .; v_gene: TRBV5-5
CDR3nt: TGTGCCAGCAGTTTAGGGGACAGCACGAACACCGGGGAGCTGTTTTTT; CDR3aa: CASSLGDSTNTGELFF; abundance: .; j_gene: TRBJ2-2; d_gene: TRBD1; v_gene: TRBV28
CDR3nt: TGTGCCAGCAGCTTAGCGCTATTCGGTGTAGGGCCGCAAGGGACCCAGTACTTC; CDR3aa: CASSLALFGVGPQGTQYF; abundance: few; j_gene: TRBJ2-5; d_gene: .; v_gene: TRBV7-2
CDR3nt: TGTGCCAGCAGTCCCACGCGTAACTATGGCTACACCTTC; CDR3aa: CASSPTRNYGYTF; abundance: few; j_gene: TRBJ1-2; d_gene: .; v_gene: TRBV28
CDR3nt: TGTGCCAGCAGCGTAGCTACGGGAGGACAGGGGGCAACTCGGCAAGAGACCCAGTACTTC; CDR3aa: CASSVATGGQGATRQETQYF; abundance: few; j_gene: TRBJ2-5; d_gene: TRBD1; v_gene: TRBV9
CDR3nt: TGCAGCGTTGGACGGGAGCCCTACGAGCAGTACTTC; CDR3aa: CSVGREPYEQYF; abundance: .; j_gene: TRBJ2-7; d_gene: .; v_gene: TRBV29-1
CDR3nt: TGTGCCAGCAGCCGGCGTGGGGGAAGGGGGACAGATACGCAGTATTTT; CDR3aa: CASSRRGGRGTDTQYF; abundance: few; j_gene: TRBJ2-3; d_gene: .; v_gene: TRBV5-4
CDR3nt: TGCGCCAGCAGCAGGGGGCAAGAGACCCAGTACTTC; CDR3aa: CASSRGQETQYF; abundance: .; j_gene: TRBJ2-5; d_gene: .; v_gene: TRBV5-1
CDR3nt: TGCGCCAGCAGCCAAGATTCTTCCCACCAGAGAAGCTCCTACAATGAGCAGTTCTTC; CDR3aa: CASSQDSSHQRSSYNEQFF; abundance: .; j_gene: TRBJ2-1; d_gene: .; v_gene: TRBV4-3
CDR3nt: TGTGCCAGCAGCTCTGCCCAAAGGAATGAGCAGTTCTTC; CDR3aa: CASSSAQRNEQFF; abundance: few; j_gene: TRBJ2-1; d_gene: .; v_gene: TRBV7-2
CDR3nt: TGCGCCAGCAGCTTGGAGACAGGGCCCCACGAGCAGTACTTC; CDR3aa: CASSLETGPHEQYF; abundance: .; j_gene: TRBJ2-7; d_gene: TRBD1; v_gene: TRBV5-1
CDR3nt: TGTGCCTACTCCCGGGACAGCTACAATGAGCAGTTCTTC; CDR3aa: CAYSRDSYNEQFF; abundance: .; j_gene: TRBJ2-1; d_gene: TRBD1; v_gene: TRBV30
CDR3nt: TGTGCCAGCAGTGAAGCCGGGACCCGCAATTCACCCCTCCACTTT; CDR3aa: CASSEAGTRNSPLHF; abundance: .; j_gene: TRBJ1-6; d_gene: .; v_gene: TRBV2
CDR3nt: TGTGCCAGCAGCCTAGAAGGGGGTATCGGTGAAAAACTGTTTTTT; CDR3aa: CASSLEGGIGEKLFF; abundance: .; j_gene: TRBJ1-4; d_gene: .; v_gene: TRBV7-2
CDR3nt: TGTGCCAGCAGGGGGGCAGACTACAATGAGCAGTTCTTC; CDR3aa: CASRGADYNEQFF; abundance: .; j_gene: TRBJ2-1; d_gene: .; v_gene: TRBV12-3/TRBV12-4
CDR3nt: TGTGCCAGCAGATTGATGACGGACCCCTCTGTCGCCCTGTTTTTT; CDR3aa: CASRLMTDPSVALFF; abundance: .; j_gene: TRBJ1-4; d_gene: .; v_gene: TRBV2
CDR3nt: TGCAGCTCCCAGGGAGGGGATACGCAGTATTTT; CDR3aa: CSSQGGDTQYF; abundance: .; j_gene: TRBJ2-3; d_gene: TRBD2; v_gene: TRBV29-1
CDR3nt: TGCGCCAGCAGCCAGGTACGGGGCCAGCCCCAGCATTTT; CDR3aa: CASSQVRGQPQHF; abundance: few; j_gene: TRBJ1-5; d_gene: .; v_gene: TRBV4-1
CDR3nt: TGTGCCAGCACCTATGGGACAGGGGGCTTTGGATCACCCCTCCACTTT; CDR3aa: CASTYGTGGFGSPLHF; abundance: few; j_gene: TRBJ1-6; d_gene: TRBD1; v_gene: TRBV9
CDR3nt: TGTGCTAGTGGTTTCCTCACAGTAACAGATACGCAGTATTTT; CDR3aa: CASGFLTVTDTQYF; abundance: .; j_gene: TRBJ2-3; d_gene: .; v_gene: TRBV12-5
CDR3nt: TGCAGTGCTCCGGGACAGGGTGACTACAATGAGCAGTTCTTC; CDR3aa: CSAPGQGDYNEQFF; abundance: .; j_gene: TRBJ2-1; d_gene: TRBD1; v_gene: TRBV20-1
CDR3nt: TGTGCCAGCAGCTTAGTGGGACAGGGGGGCTATGGCTACACCTTC; CDR3aa: CASSLVGQGGYGYTF; abundance: .; j_gene: TRBJ1-2; d_gene: TRBD1; v_gene: TRBV7-2
CDR3nt: TGCAGTGCTAGGCGTGGACAGCTGAACACTGAAGCTTTCTTT; CDR3aa: CSARRGQLNTEAFF; abundance: .; j_gene: TRBJ1-1; d_gene: .; v_gene: TRBV20-1
CDR3nt: TGCAGCGTTGTGCGGGCTTTGAACACTGAAGCTTTCTTT; CDR3aa: CSVVRALNTEAFF; abundance: .; j_gene: TRBJ1-1; d_gene: .; v_gene: TRBV29-1
CDR3nt: TGTGCCAGCAGTTTATGGACAGGGGGGGGTAACTATGGCTACACCTTC; CDR3aa: CASSLWTGGGNYGYTF; abundance: few; j_gene: TRBJ1-2; d_gene: TRBD1; v_gene: TRBV28
CDR3nt: TGTGCCAGCGTGCCCATAGCGGGGGGCACAGATACGCAGTATTTT; CDR3aa: CASVPIAGGTDTQYF; abundance: few; j_gene: TRBJ2-3; d_gene: TRBD2; v_gene: TRBV27
CDR3nt: TGTGCCAGCAGTTACTCGGGGAGCACAGATACGCAGTATTTT; CDR3aa: CASSYSGSTDTQYF; abundance: .; j_gene: TRBJ2-3; d_gene: .; v_gene: TRBV6-5
CDR3nt: TGTGCCAGCAGCCAAGGCCTAAATCAGCCCCAGCATTTT; CDR3aa: CASSQGLNQPQHF; abundance: few; j_gene: TRBJ1-5; d_gene: .; v_gene: TRBV4-2
CDR3nt: TGTGCCAGCAGCCTACCGGTCCTCAATGAGCAGTTCTTC; CDR3aa: CASSLPVLNEQFF; abundance: .; j_gene: TRBJ2-1; d_gene: .; v_gene: TRBV28
CDR3nt: TGTGCCAGCAGCGACAGCCAGAACTATGGCTACACCTTC; CDR3aa: CASSDSQNYGYTF; abundance: .; j_gene: TRBJ1-2; d_gene: .; v_gene: TRBV6-2/TRBV6-3
CDR3nt: TGTGCCAGCAGCTTGAATCGGATCTATAATTCACCCCTCCACTTT; CDR3aa: CASSLNRIYNSPLHF; abundance: .; j_gene: TRBJ1-6; d_gene: .; v_gene: TRBV5-6
CDR3nt: TGCAGTGCTAGTGGACAGATAAACACTGAAGCTTTCTTT; CDR3aa: CSASGQINTEAFF; abundance: few; j_gene: TRBJ1-1; d_gene: .; v_gene: TRBV20-1